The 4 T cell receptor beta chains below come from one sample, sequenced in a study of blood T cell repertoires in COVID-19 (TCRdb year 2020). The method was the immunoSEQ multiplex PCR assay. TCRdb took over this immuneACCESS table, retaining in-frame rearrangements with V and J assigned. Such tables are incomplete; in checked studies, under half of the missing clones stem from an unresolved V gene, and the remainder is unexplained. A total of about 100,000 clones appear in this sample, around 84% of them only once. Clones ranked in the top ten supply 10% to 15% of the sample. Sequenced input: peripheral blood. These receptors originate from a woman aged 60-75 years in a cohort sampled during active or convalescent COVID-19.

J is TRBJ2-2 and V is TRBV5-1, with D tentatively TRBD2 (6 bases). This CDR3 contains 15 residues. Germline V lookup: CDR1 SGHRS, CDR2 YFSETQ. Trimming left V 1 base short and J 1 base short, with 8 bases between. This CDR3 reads CASSLMEGNTGELFF. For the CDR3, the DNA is TGCGCCAGCAGCTTGATGGAGGGGAACACCGGGGAGCTGTTTTTT. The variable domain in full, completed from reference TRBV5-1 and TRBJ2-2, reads KAGVTQTPRYLIKTRGQQVTLSCSPISGHRSVSWYQQTPGQGLQFLFEYFSETQRNKGNFPGRFSGRQFSNSRSEMNVSTLELGDSALYLCASSLMEGNTGELFFGEGSRLTVL.

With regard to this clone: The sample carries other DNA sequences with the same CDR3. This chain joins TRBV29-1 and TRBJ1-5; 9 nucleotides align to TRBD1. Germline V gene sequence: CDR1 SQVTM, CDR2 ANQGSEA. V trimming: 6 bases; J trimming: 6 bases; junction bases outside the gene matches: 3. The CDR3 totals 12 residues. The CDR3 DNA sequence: TGCAGCGTGGGACAGGGCGGTCAGCCCCAGCATTTT. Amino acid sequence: CSVGQGGQPQHF.

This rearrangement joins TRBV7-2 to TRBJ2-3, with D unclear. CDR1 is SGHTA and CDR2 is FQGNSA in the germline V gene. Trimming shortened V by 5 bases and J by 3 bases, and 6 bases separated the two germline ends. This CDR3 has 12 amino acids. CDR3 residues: CASSLFTDTQYF. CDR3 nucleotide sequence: TGTGCCAGCAGCCTTTTTACAGATACGCAGTATTTT. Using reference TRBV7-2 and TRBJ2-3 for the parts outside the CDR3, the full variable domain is GAGVSQSPSNKVTEKGKDVELRCDPISGHTALYWYRQSLGQGLEFLIYFQGNSAPDKSGLPSDRFSAERTGGSVSTLTIQRTQQEDSAVYLCASSLFTDTQYFGPGTRLTVL.

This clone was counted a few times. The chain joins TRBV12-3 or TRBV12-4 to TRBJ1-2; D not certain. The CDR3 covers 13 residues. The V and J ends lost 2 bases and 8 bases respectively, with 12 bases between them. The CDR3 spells CASSLMNTQGYTF. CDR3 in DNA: TGTGCCAGCAGTTTAATGAACACCCAGGGCTACACCTTC.